A single sample is the source of the 9 T cell receptor beta chains below, sequenced in a study of beta chain features in type 1 diabetes. All of the isolated RNA was reverse transcribed, so expressed TCRB transcripts were sequenced. Data came from immunoSEQ multiplex PCR; TCRdb stores just in-frame clones and leaves some out. Here the sample spans under 400,000 clones, around 15% being singletons. Specimen: central memory CD4+ T cells from blood. All receptors derive from a man aged 25-40 years in good health.

This clone turned up a few times. The chain combines TRBV6-1 with TRBJ1-1; TRBD1 is a possible D gene (6 bases). The length of the CDR3 is 15 residues. V lost 5 bases, J lost 1 base, and 14 bases lay in between. Germline assignment: CDR1 MNHNS and CDR2 SASEGT. The CDR3 DNA is TGTGCCAGCAGTACCGCGACAGGTTGGAACACTGAAGCTTTCTTT. Residues: CASSTATGWNTEAFF.

This clone was seen a handful of times. This chain joins TRBV18 and TRBJ1-6; a weak D match, TRBD1 (5 bases). The germline V gene has CDR1 KGHSH and CDR2 LQKENI. Trimming removed 1 base at V and 6 bases at J, with 10 bases between. This CDR3 spans 15 amino acids. The CDR3 region has the DNA TGTGCCAGCTCACCACAGGGACCTTCTAATTCACCCCTCCACTTT. Its protein product is CASSPQGPSNSPLHF.

A few counts support this clone. This chain joins TRBV10-1 and TRBJ2-2; no firm D call. This CDR3 spans 12 amino acids. Trimming stripped 5 bases from V and 4 bases from J, with 5 bases between. Germline CDR1 reads WNHNN; CDR2 reads SYGVQD (reference sequence). In nucleotides, the CDR3 is TGCGCCAGCAGTCCTACCACCGGGGAGCTGTTTTTT. Protein sequence: CASSPTTGELFF.

The V call is TRBV19, the J call TRBJ1-1; no definite D call. V was pared by 6 bases and J by 4 bases, with 15 bases between. The CDR3 length is 14 residues. Per germline, CDR1 LNHDA and CDR2 SQIVND (reference sequence). The CDR3 spells CASSPPGFGTEAFF. CDR3 DNA sequence: TGTGCCAGTAGCCCCCCGGGTTTCGGCACTGAAGCTTTCTTT.

Only a few counts were recorded for this clone. The chain joins TRBV11-2 to TRBJ1-1; D not certain. Germline loops: CDR1 SGHAT, CDR2 FQNNGV. V was trimmed by 2 bases and J by 1 base, leaving 5 bases between them. The CDR3 is made up of 13 amino acids. CDR3 amino acids: CASSLFQNTEAFF. DNA of the CDR3: TGTGCCAGCAGCTTATTTCAGAACACTGAAGCTTTCTTT.

The J gene is TRBJ1-5, the V gene TRBV18; D not resolved. This CDR3 contains 14 residues. From germline, CDR1 is KGHSH and CDR2 LQKENI. The ends were cut back, 5 bases at V and 0 bases at J, with 8 bases in the middle. CDR3 nucleotides: TGTGCCAGCTCAGACGGTTATAGCAATCAGCCCCAGCATTTT. Translating it yields CASSDGYSNQPQHF.

This clone was counted only a few times. J is TRBJ2-7 and V is TRBV28, with 8 bases identical to TRBD1. The CDR3 length is 15 residues. Germline-derived CDR1 and CDR2 are MDHEN and SYDVKM. Germline trimming cut 2 bases from V and 2 bases from J; bases unmatched to any gene: 5. The CDR3 loop is CASSLGGQVAYEQYV. DNA of the CDR3: TGTGCCAGCAGTTTAGGGGGACAGGTCGCCTACGAGCAGTACGTC.

The chain carries TRBV5-4 and TRBJ2-2, with TRBD1 identical over 7 bases. This CDR3 is 17 amino acids long. The J segment lost 4 bases and the V segment lost 4 bases, leaving 13 bases of the junction unmatched. Germline CDR1 SGHNT, CDR2 YYREEE (reference sequence). This CDR3 is CASSPPPTGNPTGELFF. The CDR3 DNA is TGTGCCAGCAGCCCCCCCCCGACAGGGAACCCCACCGGGGAGCTGTTTTTT.

Turning to this clone: This clone may be a read error of a much larger clone one base away. The chain joins TRBV6-6 to TRBJ1-5; D possibly corresponds to TRBD1 (5 bases). V was cut by 5 bases and J by 5 bases, with 10 bases left in between. The CDR3 is made up of 13 amino acids. In germline, CDR1 is MNHNY, CDR2 SVGAGI (reference sequence). Here the CDR3 DNA reads TGTGCCAGCAGTCGGGGCACCGATCAGCCCCAGCATTTT. Translated, it gives CASSRGTDQPQHF.